The rows below give T cell receptor beta chains drawn from one sample of a study of regulatory T cells in long-lasting Graves disease. From the multiplex PCR reads, TCRdb called clonotypes with MiXCR, one entry per CDR3 protein. The table includes approximately 350,000 distinct CDR3 sequences, around 15% detected once. These data also formed part of another study, on T cells in Graves' hyperthyroidism and ophthalmopathy.

Specimen: peripheral blood mononuclear cells (PBMCs), collected at new diagnosis, from a patient treated with antithyroid drugs. Receptors were obtained from a woman aged 18-35 years with Graves disease. Both conserved end residues are part of each CDR3. Not every row has a clone size; where given, it reads once, few, many or a size class.

cdr3_aa	clone_size	v_call	j_call
CASSTFPGTGELFF	many	TRBV5-1	TRBJ2-2
CSVGQGVNEQFF	many	TRBV29-1	TRBJ2-1
CASSRGTSVYNEQFF	many	TRBV7-9	TRBJ2-1
CASKIWGLAGVQETQYF	many	TRBV12-3/TRBV12-4	TRBJ2-5
CSMSPSSGGAPSEPTQYF	many	TRBV20-1	TRBJ2-3
CAIMAGQLSTDTQYF	.	TRBV10-3	TRBJ2-3
CASSLVFRGGGDTQYF	many	TRBV11-2	TRBJ2-3
CASSSSGRRGYTF	many	TRBV28	TRBJ1-2
CAISDQENSPLHF	many	TRBV10-3	TRBJ1-6
CASSDDRADTQYF	few	TRBV10-2	TRBJ2-3
CASTVGLPLEQYF	many	TRBV12-3/TRBV12-4	TRBJ2-7
CASSLGLADHNEQFF	few	TRBV7-9	TRBJ2-1
CASSHLAVGLAGDEQFF	many	TRBV5-1	TRBJ2-1
CASSWARRTAQYF	many	TRBV12-3/TRBV12-4	TRBJ2-5
CARQITDTQYF	few	TRBV2	TRBJ2-3
CASTGAHEQFF	.	TRBV2	TRBJ2-1
CASSFHTDTQYF	many	TRBV5-1	TRBJ2-3
CASSKGTGIYEQYF	.	TRBV2	TRBJ2-7
CASSFQGASNQPQHF	many	TRBV5-1	TRBJ1-5
CASSASSTDTQYF	.	TRBV5-1	TRBJ2-3
CAISSTSGIGNEQFF	.	TRBV10-3	TRBJ2-1
CASSESVTVFEQYF	many	TRBV2	TRBJ2-7
CASSQDSSGSPDTQYF	.	TRBV11-2	TRBJ2-3
CSASPGTGTYEQYF	many	TRBV20-1	TRBJ2-7
CASRPDTGERNEQFF	many	TRBV7-9	TRBJ2-1
CSVGRRLAGGSSYNEQFF	many	TRBV29-1	TRBJ2-1
CASSSAANEKLFF	few	TRBV5-1	TRBJ1-4
CASSNRESQNTEAFF	few	TRBV9	TRBJ1-1
CASSPPPDGYNEQFF	.	TRBV28	TRBJ2-1
CASSGGQGYTGELFF	few	TRBV6-1	TRBJ2-2
CASGTSGGLTGELFF	many	TRBV5-1	TRBJ2-2
CASSVGQGGYSPLHF	.	TRBV9	TRBJ1-6
CASTPGLAGIEQYF	many	TRBV2	TRBJ2-7
CASPGLAGRSYNEQFF	.	TRBV27	TRBJ2-1
CASRPGTVSYEQYF	.	TRBV28	TRBJ2-7
CASSRGNEAFF	many	TRBV3-1	TRBJ1-1
CASSGPLRGTEAFF	many	TRBV4-1	TRBJ1-1
CASSLAPGRAYEQYF	many	TRBV11-3	TRBJ2-7
CGTSPVTNTGELFF	.	TRBV19	TRBJ2-2
CASSPLGTGVQPQHF	few	TRBV7-9	TRBJ1-5
CSAAPGQRATNEKLFF	few	TRBV20-1	TRBJ1-4
CSAEPIQGNNSPLHF	.	TRBV20-1	TRBJ1-6
CSTKGYNTGGLFF	.	TRBV20-1	TRBJ2-2
CASSPVAGEQYF	.	TRBV18	TRBJ2-7
CATSGRGNTEAFF	.	TRBV24-1	TRBJ1-1
CSARVSPTSGDTQYF	few	TRBV20-1	TRBJ2-3
CASSGSLQETQYF	.	TRBV19	TRBJ2-5
CASSLGQSMNTEAFF	few	TRBV12-3/TRBV12-4	TRBJ1-1
CATETQYNEQFF	few	TRBV10-2	TRBJ2-1
CASRRTISYEQYF	many	TRBV28	TRBJ2-7
CASSTDRPRRETQYF	.	TRBV5-1	TRBJ2-5